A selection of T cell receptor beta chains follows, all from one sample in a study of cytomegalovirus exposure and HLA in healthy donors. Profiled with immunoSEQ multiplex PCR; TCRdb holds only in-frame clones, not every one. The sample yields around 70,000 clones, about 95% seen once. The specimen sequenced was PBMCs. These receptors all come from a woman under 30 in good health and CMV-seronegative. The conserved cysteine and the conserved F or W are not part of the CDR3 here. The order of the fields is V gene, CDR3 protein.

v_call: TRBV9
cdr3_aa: ASSVAAGPDNEQF

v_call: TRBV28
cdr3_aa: ASSFPREIGNTIY

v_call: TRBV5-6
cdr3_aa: ASSQDRAYEQY

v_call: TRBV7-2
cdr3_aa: ASSSRTSGGSDTQY

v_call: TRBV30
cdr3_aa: AWSVRGGADTQY

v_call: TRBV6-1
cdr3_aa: ASSEPGWVEQY

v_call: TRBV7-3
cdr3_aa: ASSFPGTEAF

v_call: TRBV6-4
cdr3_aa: ASSESRRTSTGELF

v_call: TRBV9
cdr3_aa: ASSVRGGVKTGELF

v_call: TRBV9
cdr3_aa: ASSVALGELHGYT

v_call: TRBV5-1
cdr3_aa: ASSLAGTGQKGAF

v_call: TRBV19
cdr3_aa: ASSIGPGLASETQY

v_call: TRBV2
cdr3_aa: ASRRGQPQH

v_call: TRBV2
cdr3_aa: ASSEHFGELF

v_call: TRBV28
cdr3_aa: ASRGYAGGSMNTEAF

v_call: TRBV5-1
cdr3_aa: ASSLGSGGETQY

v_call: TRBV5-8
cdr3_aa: ASSLGQEKNSPLH

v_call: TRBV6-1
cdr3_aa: ASSEKAGGSYEQY

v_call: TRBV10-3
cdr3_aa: AISGTGGTEAF